This TCR beta chain appears in the sequencing data of a study of T cell responses to AZD1222 COVID-19 vaccine. This clone turned up a few times. Its matching antigen is unknown. Study results and limitations: It should be noted that donors were predominantly white British and more often female, and clonal diversity was possibly underestimated. Baseline seropositivity characterized only six AZD1222 recipients. Spike as a whole was targeted by vaccine-associated CD4 TCRs, dominant at 160-218 and 743-854. Breadth and depth of Spike-specific TCRs rose after two AZD1222 doses.

This CDR3 contains 15 residues. Deletions cut 7 bases from V and 7 bases from J, with 20 bases between. CDR1 is SGHDN, CDR2 FVKESK, per germline. Measured with immunoSEQ multiplex PCR; TCRdb has only the in-frame clones, and not every one. Altogether 69,000 or so clones are present, around nine tenths being singletons, with the ten largest covering more than 4%. The sequencing here drew on peripheral blood, taken 28 days after the second dose of the MenACWY control vaccine. The sequence was collected from an adult who received the MenACWY meningococcal vaccine as a control. V is TRBV14 and J is TRBJ2-1; maybe TRBD2 (7 bases). This CDR3 is CASTPRGRGPNEQFF. CDR3 in DNA: TGTGCCAGCACCCCTAGGGGGAGGGGTCCTAATGAGCAGTTCTTC.